Each of the 28 T cell receptor beta chains below was sequenced from the same sample in a study of OX40 agonist ivuxolimab in advanced cancers. Only in-frame clones appear in the TCRdb table, and some are missing; sequencing was by immunoSEQ multiplex PCR. The table records some 60,000 clones, 75% to 90% of them present only once. The sample was CD4+ or CD8+ T cells sorted from blood, taken in a trial of the OX40 agonist ivuxolimab. These receptor sequences come from an adult with an advanced solid tumor such as melanoma, head and neck, liver or kidney cancer.

This chain joins TRBV7-9 and TRBJ1-2; D may be TRBD1 (5 bases). The CDR3 is made up of 14 amino acids. Germline CDR1 is SEHNR and CDR2 is FQNEAQ (reference sequence). Trimming took off 4 bases at V and 4 bases at J, with 13 bases between the two ends. DNA of the CDR3: TGTGCCAGCAGCTCCAGCGGCGGGACCTATGGCTACACCTTC. This sequence encodes CASSSSGGTYGYTF.

This clone was detected only once. The chain employs TRBV19 and TRBJ2-5; TRBD2 aligns across 8 bases. Per the germline V gene, CDR1 is LNHDA and CDR2 is SQIVND (reference sequence). The CDR3 runs to 15 residues. The V gene end was trimmed by 1 base and the J gene end by 5 bases; junction bases not matched to a gene: 6. The CDR3 here is CASSIVSGGAETQYF. As DNA, the CDR3 is TGTGCCAGTAGTATAGTCAGCGGGGGCGCGGAGACCCAGTACTTC.

This clone was observed a handful of times. The chain couples TRBV4-1 to TRBJ1-3, with D possibly TRBD1 on 5 matching bases. Trimming left V 0 bases short and J 0 bases short, with 15 bases between. Germline V gene lookup returns CDR1 MGHRA and CDR2 YSYEKL. The CDR3 extends over 18 amino acids. CDR3 protein: CASSQDTDRLNSGNTIYF. The CDR3 coding sequence is TGCGCCAGCAGCCAAGATACAGACAGACTGAACTCTGGAAACACCATATATTTT.

This clone was found many times. The V call is TRBV7-2, the J call TRBJ1-6; D unresolved. Germline-derived CDR1 and CDR2 are SGHTA and FQGNSA. The CDR3 contains 14 residues. The ends were cut back, 1 base at V and 9 bases at J, with 10 bases in the middle. The CDR3 nucleotides are TGTGCCAGCAGCTTAGACCCACCCTTTTCACCCCTCCACTTT. The encoded protein is CASSLDPPFSPLHF.

The chain has TRBV2 and TRBJ2-3; 7 nucleotides align to TRBD1. V shed 9 bases, J shed 2 bases, and the junction held 5 bases outside the gene matches. Germline V gene sequence: CDR1 SNHLY, CDR2 FYNNEI. CDR3 length: 13 residues. The CDR3 is CARATGITDTQYF. CDR3 sequence (DNA): TGTGCCAGGGCGACAGGGATCACAGATACGCAGTATTTT.

The CDR3: CASSLTTTSNQPQHF. The CDR3 DNA reads as TGTGCCAGCAGTCTTACCACGACTAGCAATCAGCCCCAGCATTTT. The chain combines TRBV28 with TRBJ1-5, with D hard to call. This CDR3 contains 15 residues. Trimming shortened V by 5 bases and J by 0 bases, and 11 bases separated the two germline ends. Per the germline V gene, CDR1 is MDHEN and CDR2 is SYDVKM.

The gene calls are TRBV29-1 and TRBJ2-2, with 9 nucleotides matching TRBD1. The CDR3 spans 14 residues. Germline assignment: CDR1 SQVTM and CDR2 ANQGSEA. V was clipped by 7 bases and J by 5 bases; unmatched bases: 8. This CDR3 reads CSAYTGGVTGELFF. The CDR3 nucleotides are TGCAGCGCATACACAGGGGGCGTTACCGGGGAGCTGTTTTTT.

V gene TRBV29-1 combines with J gene TRBJ2-5, with TRBD2 matching 8 bases. The CDR3 extends over 14 amino acids. Germline CDR1 reads SQVTM; CDR2 reads ANQGSEA. J gave up 0 bases and V 4 bases, and 4 bases lay outside the gene matches. The CDR3 region is CSVVLAGNQETQYF. The DNA of the CDR3 is TGCAGCGTTGTTTTAGCGGGGAACCAAGAGACCCAGTACTTC.

The V and J genes are TRBV19 and TRBJ2-3; D perhaps matches TRBD2 (7 bases). CDR3 size: 14 residues. V lost 3 bases and J lost 7, with 14 bases in between. In germline, CDR1 is LNHDA, CDR2 SQIVND (reference sequence). The CDR3 DNA reads as TGTGCCAGTAGTATCACGGGGAGGGGGAATACGCAGTATTTT. Its protein is CASSITGRGNTQYF. Full variable domain (remainder filled in from reference TRBV19 and TRBJ2-3): DGGITQSPKYLFRKEGQNVTLSCEQNLNHDAMYWYRQDPGQGLRLIYYSQIVNDFQKGDIAEGYSVSREKKESFPLTVTSAQKNPTAFYLCASSITGRGNTQYFGPGTRLTVL.

V and J are TRBV18 and TRBJ2-5; no clear D. The CDR3 extends over 11 amino acids. The V end was cut by 2 bases, the J end by 4 bases, with 2 bases between. CDR1 and CDR2 (germline): KGHSH, LQKENI. CDR3 nucleotides: TGTGCCAGCTCACCAGGAGAGACCCAGTACTTC. Translation gives CASSPGETQYF.

This clone was seen once. The chain carries TRBV15 and TRBJ2-3; D tentatively reads TRBD1 or TRBD2 (6 bases each). V was cut by 3 bases and J by 6 bases, with 19 bases left in between. Germline CDR1 reads LNHNV; CDR2 reads YYDKDF (reference sequence). This CDR3 has 16 amino acids. The CDR3 is CATSSTIGGTIDTQYF. The CDR3 DNA sequence: TGTGCCACCAGCAGTACGATTGGCGGGACAATCGATACGCAGTATTTT.

In DNA, the CDR3 is TGTGCCAGCAGTTCCACCGGACAGGGGACCTACAATGAGCAGTTCTTC. The encoded protein is CASSSTGQGTYNEQFF. The chain carries TRBV7-6 and TRBJ2-1; 9 bases map to TRBD1. The CDR3 has 16 amino acids. The junction had 8 bases not matched to a gene; V was cut back by 6 bases and J by 2 bases. The germline V gene encodes CDR1 SGHVS and CDR2 FNYEAQ.

The V and J genes are TRBV5-6 and TRBJ1-2, with unresolved D. V lost 0 bases and J lost 4, with 10 bases in between. This CDR3 is built from 14 residues. Germline-derived CDR1 and CDR2 are SGHDT and YYEEEE. The CDR3 sequence: CASSLGGRGYGYTF. As DNA, the CDR3 is TGTGCCAGCAGCTTGGGAGGACGGGGCTATGGCTACACCTTC.

The rearrangement uses TRBV19 and TRBJ2-2; TRBD2 agrees at 12 bases. Trimming at V came to 5 bases and at J to 5 bases, leaving 6 bases not matched to a gene. This CDR3 comprises 16 residues. The germline CDR1 and CDR2 sequences are LNHDA and SQIVND (reference sequence). DNA of the CDR3: TGTGCCAGTAGTTTTGGACTAGCGGGGTGGACCGGGGAGCTGTTTTTT. Amino acids: CASSFGLAGWTGELFF.

V gene TRBV4-1 combines with J gene TRBJ2-1, with D tentatively TRBD2 (6 bases). CDR3 size: 16 residues. V gave up 3 bases and J gave up 3 bases, with 15 bases separating them. From germline, CDR1 is MGHRA and CDR2 YSYEKL. The CDR3 here is CASSHPRERFYNEQFF. The CDR3, as DNA: TGCGCCAGCAGCCACCCACGGGAGCGCTTCTACAATGAGCAGTTCTTC.

This clone was detected only once. This chain joins TRBV28 and TRBJ2-3, with 7 bases aligning to TRBD2. The CDR3 sequence is 15 residues long. Trimming took 6 bases from V and 2 from J; bases not matched to a gene: 8. The germline V gene has CDR1 MDHEN and CDR2 SYDVKM. For the CDR3, the DNA is TGTGCCAGCAGGGAGGGCGGGGGATTCACAGATACGCAGTATTTT. Its translation: CASREGGGFTDTQYF.

The chain joins TRBV6-1 to TRBJ1-4; perhaps TRBD1 as D (6 bases). Germline V gene data show CDR1 as MNHNS and CDR2 as SASEGT. V was cut by 9 bases and J by 7 bases, with 15 bases left in between. The CDR3 is 13 amino acids. CDR3 residues: CARAGGASEKLFF. In DNA, the CDR3 is TGTGCCAGGGCTGGGGGGGCAAGTGAAAAACTGTTTTTT.

The chain uses TRBV27 and TRBJ2-1; no definite D call. The CDR3 has 14 amino acids. From germline, CDR1 is MNHEY and CDR2 SMNVEV (reference sequence). Trimming took off 1 base at V and 3 bases at J, with 7 bases between the two ends. The CDR3 DNA sequence: TGTGCCAGCAGTTTATTTTGGAGCTACAATGAGCAGTTCTTC. It codes for CASSLFWSYNEQFF.

The gene calls are TRBV28 and TRBJ2-1; the match to TRBD1 covers 7 bases. The V gene's germline CDR1 is MDHEN and CDR2 SYDVKM. CDR3 length equals 12 residues. V was pared by 6 bases and J by 6 bases, with 2 bases of the junction left unmatched. CDR3 loop: CASRRQGNEQFF. The CDR3 bases are TGTGCCAGCAGAAGACAGGGCAATGAGCAGTTCTTC.

For the CDR3, the DNA is TGTGCCAGCAGCTACGGGAGGGGTTACGAGCAGTACTTC. Protein: CASSYGRGYEQYF. The chain recombines TRBV7-3 with TRBJ2-7; 8 nucleotides match TRBD2. The germline V gene encodes CDR1 SGHTA and CDR2 FQGTGA. The CDR3 is 13 amino acids. After removal of 4 bases from V and 4 bases from J, the junction contained 3 bases not matched to a gene.

The chain carries TRBV6-5 and TRBJ1-2; D remains unclear. V lost 0 bases and J lost 2, with 13 bases in between. This CDR3 is built from 16 residues. Germline V gene lookup returns CDR1 MNHEY and CDR2 SVGAGI. The CDR3 sequence: CASSYSVLYSNYGYTF. The CDR3 DNA is TGTGCCAGCAGTTACTCGGTACTTTACTCCAACTATGGCTACACCTTC.

This clone was detected only once. The chain is built from TRBV7-6 and TRBJ1-4; unclear D gene. V was clipped by 2 bases and J by 8 bases, with 15 bases between them. The CDR3 has 15 amino acids. Germline CDR1 reads SGHVS; CDR2 reads FNYEAQ. CDR3: CASSLNGLLGEKLFF. The CDR3 region has the DNA TGTGCCAGCAGCTTAAACGGCTTGTTAGGAGAAAAACTGTTTTTT.

The V call is TRBV4-1, the J call TRBJ1-2, with a weak D call TRBD1 (5 bases). This CDR3 spans 15 amino acids. With 0 bases removed from V and 4 bases from J, the gap between germline ends came to 12 bases. CDR1 is MGHRA and CDR2 is YSYEKL in the germline V gene. For the CDR3, the DNA is TGCGCCAGCAGCCAAGATACGGGGCAAGGCTATGGCTACACCTTC. This translates into CASSQDTGQGYGYTF.

The chain has TRBV14 and TRBJ1-1; possibly TRBD1 for D (5 bases). Germline V gene sequence: CDR1 SGHDN, CDR2 FVKESK. V lost 1 base and J lost 0, with 9 bases in between. The CDR3 contains 15 residues. The CDR3: CASSQGGVLNTEAFF. The CDR3 DNA follows: TGTGCCAGCAGCCAAGGGGGCGTACTGAACACTGAAGCTTTCTTT.

V and J are TRBV27 and TRBJ1-2; 9 bases match TRBD1. This CDR3 spans 14 amino acids. The germline V gene encodes CDR1 MNHEY and CDR2 SMNVEV (reference sequence). With 6 bases clipped from V and 8 bases from J, the junction kept 10 bases outside the gene matches. CDR3 coding DNA: TGTGCCAGCAGCTCAGGGACAGGGATTTTCGGCTACACCTTC. Translated, it gives CASSSGTGIFGYTF.

The chain carries TRBV5-1 and TRBJ1-4, with D uncertain. Trimming took 4 bases from V and 10 from J, leaving 17 bases between them. The germline V gene has CDR1 SGHRS and CDR2 YFSETQ. The CDR3 is 14 amino acids. Written as DNA, the CDR3 is TGCGCCAGCAGCCCCGGGGATAGAGAGGGAAAACTGTTTTTT. Translating it yields CASSPGDREGKLFF.

This clone was observed a single time. The chain joins TRBV27 to TRBJ2-6, with 8 bases aligning to TRBD1. Germline CDR1 and CDR2: MNHEY and SMNVEV (reference sequence). V dropped 6 bases and J dropped 0; count of bases not matched to a gene: 7. The CDR3 contains 17 residues. DNA of the CDR3: TGTGCCAGCAGACCCGGACAGGGATACTCTGGGGCCAACGTCCTGACTTTC. Translated, it gives CASRPGQGYSGANVLTF.

This clone was recorded only once. The genes are TRBV29-1 and TRBJ2-1; the D gene is possibly TRBD1 (5 bases). Germline V gene lookup returns CDR1 SQVTM and CDR2 ANQGSEA. CDR3 size: 12 residues. With 0 bases removed from V and 10 bases from J, the gap between germline ends came to 10 bases. The CDR3 loop reads CSVEEGWTEQFF. CDR3 nucleotide sequence: TGCAGCGTTGAAGAGGGATGGACAGAGCAGTTCTTC.